The 15 T cell receptor beta chains below come from one sample, sequenced in a study of shared clonotypes between healthy human individuals. TCRdb's copy holds only in-frame clones and misses some; the assay was immunoSEQ multiplex PCR. The sample has 550,000 to 750,000 clones; about 92% are singletons. Naive CD8 cells lacked CD45RO, underwent positive selection for CCR7 and left out terminally differentiated effector memory CD45RA+ cells. The sequenced material came from naive CD8+ T cells sorted from blood. Receptors originate from a man aged 30 to 39 in good health.

The chain couples TRBV7-2 to TRBJ2-7; TRBD1 is a possible D gene (5 bases). V gave up 2 bases and J gave up 5 bases, with 16 bases separating them. The CDR3 has 15 residues. Germline assignment: CDR1 SGHTA and CDR2 FQGNSA. The CDR3 region has the DNA TGTGCCAGCAGCTTATCTCCCAGGGATGACGACGAGCAGTACTTC. Translated, it gives CASSLSPRDDDEQYF.

The V and J genes are TRBV7-9 and TRBJ2-5; 10 nucleotides align to TRBD1. CDR3 length: 18 residues. After removal of 3 bases from V and 2 bases from J, the junction contained 12 bases not matched to a gene. CDR1 and CDR2 (germline): SEHNR, FQNEAQ (reference sequence). The CDR3, as DNA: TGTGCCAGCAGCTTTCTCATAGACAGGGGGCAACTTCAAGAGACCCAGTACTTC. Translated, it gives CASSFLIDRGQLQETQYF.

This chain joins TRBV4-1 and TRBJ2-2, with D maybe TRBD1 (5 bases). The CDR3 loop spans 15 amino acids. Trimming shortened V by 7 bases and J by 0 bases, and 12 bases separated the two germline ends. CDR1 and CDR2 (germline): MGHRA, YSYEKL. The CDR3 DNA reads as TGCGCCAGCACTTGGACAAGCGCGAACACCGGGGAGCTGTTTTTT. Amino acids: CASTWTSANTGELFF.

V usage is TRBV28 and J usage is TRBJ1-1; a weak D match, TRBD1 (5 bases). The V end lost 10 bases, the J end lost 1 base, and 13 bases lay between the germline ends. This CDR3 is built from 13 residues. Germline V lookup: CDR1 MDHEN, CDR2 SYDVKM. CDR3 residues: CAITTASNTEAFF. The DNA of the CDR3 is TGTGCCATCACGACAGCTTCGAACACTGAAGCTTTCTTT.

The gene calls are TRBV15 and TRBJ2-3, with D tentatively TRBD1 (6 bases). The germline CDR1 and CDR2 sequences are LNHNV and YYDKDF (reference sequence). V was shortened by 4 bases and J by 12 bases, with 17 bases between the two germline ends. The CDR3 contains 13 residues. CDR3: CATSTGPGQDQYF. Written as DNA, the CDR3 is TGTGCCACCAGCACGGGACCGGGACAAGATCAGTATTTT. Looking up the rest from reference TRBV15 and TRBJ2-3 gives the full variable domain: DAMVIQNPRYQVTQFGKPVTLSCSQTLNHNVMYWYQQKSSQAPKLLFHYYDKDFNNEADTPDNFQSRRPNTSFCFLDIRSPGLGDTAMYLCATSTGPGQDQYFGPGTRLTVL.

This sequence joins TRBV27 and TRBJ2-7; a weak D match, TRBD1 (6 bases). The germline gives CDR1 MNHEY, CDR2 SMNVEV (reference sequence). This CDR3 has 14 residues. The germline V and J ends were trimmed by 1 base and 7 bases, with 14 bases remaining between them. The CDR3 reads CASSLWQGSGEQYF. Written as DNA, the CDR3 is TGTGCCAGCAGTTTATGGCAGGGGTCGGGTGAGCAGTACTTC.

This clone was picked up one time. The chain is built from TRBV7-9 and TRBJ2-7; no clear D gene. V was clipped by 5 bases and J by 2 bases, with 10 bases between them. The CDR3 loop spans 13 amino acids. Germline loops: CDR1 SEHNR, CDR2 FQNEAQ (reference sequence). CDR3 bases: TGTGCCAGCAGCCCCACCGACACCTACGAGCAGTACTTC. Its translation is CASSPTDTYEQYF.

CDR3 residues: CASSSYTDTQYF. In DNA form, the CDR3 reads TGTGCCAGCAGCTCCTATACAGATACGCAGTATTTT. The chain combines TRBV5-5 with TRBJ2-3; D gene uncertain. This CDR3 is 12 amino acids long. The V gene's germline CDR1 is SGHKS and CDR2 YYEKEE (reference sequence). Deletions cut 3 bases from V and 3 bases from J, with 5 bases between.

V is TRBV19 and J is TRBJ2-7; D ambiguous. This CDR3 is 12 amino acids long. Trimming stripped 5 bases from V and 6 bases from J, with 11 bases between. Germline CDR1 is LNHDA and CDR2 is SQIVND (reference sequence). For the CDR3, the DNA is TGTGCCAGTAGTGATGGAAGTACCGAGCAGTACTTC. Its translation is CASSDGSTEQYF.

CDR3 DNA: TGTGCCAGCAGTTGGGACGGAGTCTATGGCTACACCTTC. It yields the protein CASSWDGVYGYTF. The V and J genes are TRBV27 and TRBJ1-2; perhaps TRBD1 as D (5 bases). Looked up from germline, CDR1 is MNHEY and CDR2 is SMNVEV (reference sequence). V lost 4 bases, J lost 4 bases, and 10 bases lay in between. The CDR3 has 13 amino acids.

V usage is TRBV4-1 and J usage is TRBJ2-1; D perhaps matches TRBD2 (5 bases). V lost 4 bases to trimming and J lost 8 bases, with 15 bases between them. CDR1 and CDR2 (germline): MGHRA, YSYEKL. The CDR3 length is 14 residues. The CDR3 region has the DNA TGCGCCAGCAGCCCAATTGAGGGCCTGGATGAGCAGTTCTTC. The encoded protein is CASSPIEGLDEQFF.

The chain recombines TRBV6-5 with TRBJ1-5; D might be TRBD1 (5 bases). Germline V lookup: CDR1 MNHEY, CDR2 SVGAGI. The germline V and J ends were trimmed by 6 bases and 3 bases, with 12 bases remaining between them. CDR3 length: 14 amino acids. CDR3 protein: CASSPPGVNQPQHF. DNA of the CDR3: TGTGCCAGCAGCCCCCCGGGGGTCAATCAGCCCCAGCATTTT.

CDR3 loop: CASSIWGQETQYF. CDR3 in DNA: TGTGCCAGTAGTATTTGGGGCCAAGAGACCCAGTACTTC. The rearrangement uses TRBV19 and TRBJ2-5, with D uncertain. CDR3 length: 13 amino acids. Germline CDR1 reads LNHDA; CDR2 reads SQIVND (reference sequence). V lost 3 bases to trimming and J lost 1 base, with 6 bases between them. Supplemented by reference TRBV19 and TRBJ2-5, the full variable domain reads DGGITQSPKYLFRKEGQNVTLSCEQNLNHDAMYWYRQDPGQGLRLIYYSQIVNDFQKGDIAEGYSVSREKKESFPLTVTSAQKNPTAFYLCASSIWGQETQYFGPGTRLLVL.

The chain has TRBV7-8 and TRBJ1-4; D gene ambiguous. The V end was cut by 0 bases, the J end by 0 bases, with 8 bases between. The CDR3 runs to 16 residues. Germline CDR1 SGHVS, CDR2 FQNEAQ. DNA of the CDR3: TGTGCCAGCAGCTTAGCCTGGGTTGCAACTAATGAAAAACTGTTTTTT. Translated: CASSLAWVATNEKLFF.

V gene TRBV13 combines with J gene TRBJ2-3, with D maybe TRBD2 (6 bases). Germline V CDR1 and CDR2: PRHDT, FYEKMQ (reference sequence). The V end was cut by 11 bases, the J end by 3 bases, with 18 bases between. The CDR3 is 14 amino acids. The CDR3 bases are TGTGCCTGTGGGCCCGGGAGTGAAACAGATACGCAGTATTTT. As protein: CACGPGSETDTQYF.